This T cell receptor (beta chain) was recovered during a study of lymphopenia after photon versus proton radiotherapy. On this clone itself: Its cognate antigen is unknown.

Whole-study results and caveats: Only patients who died were analyzed for survival; proton advantage is unproven.

Looked up from germline, CDR1 is SEHNR and CDR2 is FQNEAQ (reference sequence). The CDR3 is 14 residues long. The V and J ends lost 5 bases and 9 bases respectively, with 14 bases between them. Produced via immunoSEQ multiplex PCR; TCRdb's table is partial and in-frame only. The table records some 76,000 clones, just under 95% of them present only once. The sequencing here drew on peripheral blood, taken from a patient treated with photon-based radiotherapy. The chain combines TRBV7-9 with TRBJ1-6; possible D gene TRBD1, 5 bases. The TCR sequence derives from a middle-aged woman with cholangiocarcinoma. CDR3 amino acids: CASSNGTLRSPLHF. In DNA, the CDR3 is TGTGCCAGCAGCAACGGGACCCTGCGTTCACCCCTCCACTTT.